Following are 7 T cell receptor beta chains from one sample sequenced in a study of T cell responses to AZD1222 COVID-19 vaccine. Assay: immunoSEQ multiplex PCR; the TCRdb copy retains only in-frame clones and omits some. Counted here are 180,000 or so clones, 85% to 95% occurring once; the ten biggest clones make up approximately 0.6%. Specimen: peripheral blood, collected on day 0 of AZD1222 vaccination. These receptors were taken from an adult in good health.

CDR3 region: CASSVGGAGSSYNSPLHF. The CDR3 region has the DNA TGTGCCAGCAGTGTTGGGGGTGCTGGGAGCTCCTATAATTCACCCCTCCACTTT. The J gene is TRBJ1-6, the V gene TRBV2, with D perhaps TRBD1 (5 bases). V gave up 4 bases and J gave up 0 bases, with 16 bases separating them. The germline V gene has CDR1 SNHLY and CDR2 FYNNEI. The CDR3 is 18 amino acids.

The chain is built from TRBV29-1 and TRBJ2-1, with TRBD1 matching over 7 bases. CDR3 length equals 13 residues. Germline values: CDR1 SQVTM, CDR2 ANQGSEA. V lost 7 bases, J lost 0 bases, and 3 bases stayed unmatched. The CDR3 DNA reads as TGCAGCGCTGGGGACAGCTCCTACAATGAGCAGTTCTTC. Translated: CSAGDSSYNEQFF.

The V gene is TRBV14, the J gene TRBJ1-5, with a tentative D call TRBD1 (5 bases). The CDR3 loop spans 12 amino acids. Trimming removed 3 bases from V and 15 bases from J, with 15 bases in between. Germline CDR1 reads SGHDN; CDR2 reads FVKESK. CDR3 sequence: CASSQSQVSSHF. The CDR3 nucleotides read TGTGCCAGCAGCCAGTCACAGGTCTCATCGCATTTT.

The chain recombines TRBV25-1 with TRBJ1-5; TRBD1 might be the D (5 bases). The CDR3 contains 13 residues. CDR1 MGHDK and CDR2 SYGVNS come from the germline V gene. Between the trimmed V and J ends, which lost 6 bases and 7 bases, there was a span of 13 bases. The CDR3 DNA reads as TGTGCCAGCAGCGAGGCTGGGGGACAGCCCCAGCATTTT. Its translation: CASSEAGGQPQHF.

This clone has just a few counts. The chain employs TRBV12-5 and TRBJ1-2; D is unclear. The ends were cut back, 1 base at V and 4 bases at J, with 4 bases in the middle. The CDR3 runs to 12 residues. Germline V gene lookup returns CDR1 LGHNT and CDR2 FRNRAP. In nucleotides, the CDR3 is TGTGCTAGTGGTTTGGGGGGCTATGGCTACACCTTC. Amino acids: CASGLGGYGYTF.

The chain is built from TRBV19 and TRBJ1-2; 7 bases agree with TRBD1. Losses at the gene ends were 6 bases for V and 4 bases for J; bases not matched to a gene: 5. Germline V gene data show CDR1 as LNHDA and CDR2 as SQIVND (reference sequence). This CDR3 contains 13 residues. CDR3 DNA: TGTGCCAGTAGGCTTGGGACAGCCTATGGCTACACCTTC. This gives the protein CASRLGTAYGYTF.

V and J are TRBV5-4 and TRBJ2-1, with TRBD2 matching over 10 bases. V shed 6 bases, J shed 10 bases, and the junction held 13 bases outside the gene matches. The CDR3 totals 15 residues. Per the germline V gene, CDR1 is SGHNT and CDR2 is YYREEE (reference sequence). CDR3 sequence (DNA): TGTGCCAGCACTCTGAGGGTAGCGGGAGGACGGGAGCAGTTCTTC. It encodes CASTLRVAGGREQFF.